This TCR beta chain is from a study of PD-1 blockade in classical Hodgkin lymphoma. Method: immunoSEQ multiplex PCR; TCRdb's copy keeps in-frame clones and lacks some. The sample has 11,000 to 15,000 clones; roughly 85% are singletons. There are 13 residues in the CDR3. Trimming shortened V by 3 bases and J by 4 bases, and 7 bases separated the two germline ends. Germline assignment: CDR1 MGHRA and CDR2 YSYEKL. In regard to this clone: The antigen is not known.

Study-wide results and caveats: Newly diagnosed patients had baseline TCR diversity that was reportedly lower than that of healthy donors.

Each patient relapsed following autologous stem cell transplantation, and prior brentuximab vedotin exposure differed. The rearrangement joins TRBV4-1 to TRBJ2-1; D is ambiguous. Sequenced material: peripheral blood mononuclear cells (PBMCs), taken at baseline. The sequence derives from a human donor with classical Hodgkin lymphoma. Here the CDR3 DNA reads TGCGCCAGCAGCCAGGGTCCTTACAATGAGCAGTTCTTC. Its protein is CASSQGPYNEQFF.